These T cell receptor beta chains were read from a single sample in a study of vaccination and CD4 T cells after COVID-19. MiXCR, run by TCRdb on the PCR reads, gives a single entry per CDR3 protein. The sample comprises about 25,000 distinct CDR3 sequences, roughly 33% of which are singletons, and less than 4% rests with the top ten. Their antigens are not known. The source material was CD4+ T cells from blood, cultured in vitro, sampled about 7 months after SARS-CoV-2 vaccination. The receptor source for this set is a human donor who had recovered from COVID-19. Both conserved end residues are part of each CDR3. Fields, in order: D gene, CDR3 length, clone size, J gene, V gene, CDR3 protein, CDR3 DNA. The D gene is left open where the match is weak. Size tells how often a clone was seen (once, few, many) or the class of an expanded clone, and some rows leave it out.

D gene: .
CDR3 length: 14
clone size: few
J gene: TRBJ1-2
V gene: TRBV7-2
CDR3 protein: CASSIAGRTRGYTF
CDR3 DNA: TGTGCCAGCAGCATAGCCGGGAGGACACGCGGCTACACCTTC

D gene: TRBD2
CDR3 length: 14
clone size: few
J gene: TRBJ2-5
V gene: TRBV20-1
CDR3 protein: CSATSGAAGETQYF
CDR3 DNA: TGCAGTGCCACTAGCGGGGCGGCGGGAGAGACCCAGTACTTC

D gene: .
CDR3 length: 12
clone size: few
J gene: TRBJ2-7
V gene: TRBV7-9
CDR3 protein: CASQSIQREQYF
CDR3 DNA: TGTGCCAGCCAATCAATTCAGCGGGAGCAGTACTTC

D gene: .
CDR3 length: 11
clone size: few
J gene: TRBJ1-1
V gene: TRBV7-8
CDR3 protein: CASSENTEAFF
CDR3 DNA: TGTGCCAGCAGTGAGAACACTGAAGCTTTCTTT

D gene: TRBD2
CDR3 length: 13
clone size: few
J gene: TRBJ2-7
V gene: TRBV7-2
CDR3 protein: CASRSAGGYEQYF
CDR3 DNA: TGTGCCAGCAGGTCGGCGGGAGGATACGAGCAGTACTTC

D gene: .
CDR3 length: 14
clone size: .
J gene: TRBJ2-7
V gene: TRBV7-6
CDR3 protein: CASSLTGTLYEQYF
CDR3 DNA: TGTGCCAGCAGCTTAACCGGGACACTGTACGAGCAGTACTTC

D gene: .
CDR3 length: 13
clone size: few
J gene: TRBJ2-3
V gene: TRBV7-3
CDR3 protein: CASSFWGRDTQYF
CDR3 DNA: TGTGCCAGCAGCTTTTGGGGCAGGGATACGCAGTATTTT

D gene: TRBD1
CDR3 length: 15
clone size: .
J gene: TRBJ2-1
V gene: TRBV6-1
CDR3 protein: CASSKTGGSYNEQFF
CDR3 DNA: TGTGCCAGCAGTAAGACAGGGGGCTCCTACAATGAGCAGTTCTTC

D gene: .
CDR3 length: 13
clone size: few
J gene: TRBJ2-5
V gene: TRBV28
CDR3 protein: CASSLYEEETQYF
CDR3 DNA: TGTGCCAGCAGTTTGTACGAGGAAGAGACCCAGTACTTC

D gene: .
CDR3 length: 14
clone size: few
J gene: TRBJ2-5
V gene: TRBV6-1
CDR3 protein: CASRSRQSGETQYF
CDR3 DNA: TGTGCCAGCAGATCTAGACAATCCGGAGAGACCCAGTACTTC

D gene: .
CDR3 length: 16
clone size: .
J gene: TRBJ2-1
V gene: TRBV24-1
CDR3 protein: CATSGGRAHNYNEQFF
CDR3 DNA: TGTGCCACCAGTGGAGGTCGGGCCCACAACTACAATGAGCAGTTCTTC

D gene: TRBD2
CDR3 length: 19
clone size: .
J gene: TRBJ2-1
V gene: TRBV7-9
CDR3 protein: CASSLPPSGRLRADNEQFF
CDR3 DNA: TGTGCCAGCAGCTTACCTCCTAGCGGGAGGCTTCGGGCAGACAATGAGCAGTTCTTC

D gene: TRBD2
CDR3 length: 17
clone size: few
J gene: TRBJ2-3
V gene: TRBV20-1
CDR3 protein: CSARARDRDYAPDTQYF
CDR3 DNA: TGCAGTGCTAGAGCCAGGGACCGGGACTATGCCCCAGATACGCAGTATTTT

D gene: TRBD2
CDR3 length: 15
clone size: few
J gene: TRBJ2-1
V gene: TRBV20-1
CDR3 protein: CSASPTSGRGGEQFF
CDR3 DNA: TGCAGTGCTAGTCCGACTAGCGGGAGAGGGGGTGAGCAGTTCTTC

D gene: .
CDR3 length: 19
clone size: .
J gene: TRBJ1-5
V gene: TRBV20-1
CDR3 protein: CSAARLVGTGHLSNQPQHF
CDR3 DNA: TGCAGTGCCGCTAGGTTAGTCGGAACAGGACACCTTAGCAATCAGCCCCAGCATTTT

D gene: .
CDR3 length: 13
clone size: .
J gene: TRBJ2-5
V gene: TRBV19
CDR3 protein: CASSNEGQETQYF
CDR3 DNA: TGTGCCAGTAGTAACGAGGGCCAAGAGACCCAGTACTTC

D gene: .
CDR3 length: 16
clone size: few
J gene: TRBJ1-5
V gene: TRBV20-1
CDR3 protein: CSARDQTKPSNQPQHF
CDR3 DNA: TGCAGTGCTAGAGATCAGACAAAACCTAGCAATCAGCCCCAGCATTTT

D gene: .
CDR3 length: 19
clone size: .
J gene: TRBJ2-1
V gene: TRBV7-8
CDR3 protein: CASSTRTPTGKSSYNEQFF
CDR3 DNA: TGTGCCAGCAGCACCAGAACGCCTACAGGGAAGAGCTCCTACAATGAGCAGTTCTTC

D gene: .
CDR3 length: 13
clone size: .
J gene: TRBJ1-1
V gene: TRBV5-1
CDR3 protein: CASSLNRATEAFF
CDR3 DNA: TGCGCCAGCAGCCTGAACAGGGCCACTGAAGCTTTCTTT

D gene: .
CDR3 length: 14
clone size: .
J gene: TRBJ1-6
V gene: TRBV28
CDR3 protein: CASGLPGGNSPLHF
CDR3 DNA: TGTGCCAGCGGCTTGCCGGGGGGTAATTCACCCCTCCACTTT

D gene: .
CDR3 length: 12
clone size: .
J gene: TRBJ2-1
V gene: TRBV7-9
CDR3 protein: CASSLSSYEQFF
CDR3 DNA: TGTGCCAGCAGCTTAAGTTCGTATGAGCAGTTCTTC

D gene: TRBD2
CDR3 length: 17
clone size: .
J gene: TRBJ2-2
V gene: TRBV7-9
CDR3 protein: CASNSGTSQVGTGELFF
CDR3 DNA: TGTGCCAGCAATTCCGGGACTAGCCAAGTAGGGACCGGGGAGCTGTTTTTT

D gene: .
CDR3 length: 17
clone size: .
J gene: TRBJ2-2
V gene: TRBV20-1
CDR3 protein: CSARASRTAILYGELFF
CDR3 DNA: TGCAGTGCTAGAGCATCCAGGACAGCGATTTTATACGGGGAGCTGTTTTTT

D gene: .
CDR3 length: 15
clone size: few
J gene: TRBJ2-2
V gene: TRBV7-9
CDR3 protein: CASSPTGRNTGELFF
CDR3 DNA: TGTGCCAGCAGCCCCACGGGAAGAAACACCGGGGAGCTGTTTTTT

D gene: .
CDR3 length: 15
clone size: .
J gene: TRBJ2-1
V gene: TRBV7-8
CDR3 protein: CASSLRLAFYNEQFF
CDR3 DNA: TGTGCCAGCAGCTTGAGGCTAGCGTTCTACAATGAGCAGTTCTTC

D gene: .
CDR3 length: 14
clone size: .
J gene: TRBJ1-6
V gene: TRBV6-1
CDR3 protein: CASSPTGYNSPLHF
CDR3 DNA: TGTGCCAGCAGCCCTACAGGTTATAATTCACCCCTCCACTTT

D gene: .
CDR3 length: 12
clone size: .
J gene: TRBJ2-4
V gene: TRBV20-1
CDR3 protein: CSAMLTRGIQYF
CDR3 DNA: TGCAGTGCAATGCTGACTAGAGGCATTCAGTACTTC

D gene: .
CDR3 length: 14
clone size: .
J gene: TRBJ1-6
V gene: TRBV4-2
CDR3 protein: CASSQGSDNSPLHF
CDR3 DNA: TGTGCCAGCAGCCAAGGGTCGGATAATTCACCCCTCCACTTT

D gene: .
CDR3 length: 15
clone size: few
J gene: TRBJ1-5
V gene: TRBV10-3
CDR3 protein: CAISEIPGTNQPQHF
CDR3 DNA: TGTGCCATCAGTGAAATACCTGGTACCAATCAGCCCCAGCATTTT

D gene: .
CDR3 length: 14
clone size: once
J gene: TRBJ2-7
V gene: TRBV18
CDR3 protein: CASSPPSDPYEQYF
CDR3 DNA: TGTGCCAGCTCACCACCTAGCGACCCCTACGAGCAGTACTTC

D gene: .
CDR3 length: 12
clone size: few
J gene: TRBJ2-3
V gene: TRBV7-2
CDR3 protein: CASSFNGGTQYF
CDR3 DNA: TGTGCCAGCAGTTTTAACGGGGGTACGCAGTATTTT

D gene: .
CDR3 length: 17
clone size: .
J gene: TRBJ2-7
V gene: TRBV7-2
CDR3 protein: CASSSTKLAQSSYEQYF
CDR3 DNA: TGTGCCAGCAGCTCGACGAAACTAGCCCAAAGCTCCTACGAGCAGTACTTC

D gene: TRBD1
CDR3 length: 13
clone size: few
J gene: TRBJ1-2
V gene: TRBV7-6
CDR3 protein: CASSFGTAYGYTF
CDR3 DNA: TGTGCCAGCAGCTTCGGGACAGCCTATGGCTACACCTTC

D gene: .
CDR3 length: 13
clone size: .
J gene: TRBJ2-7
V gene: TRBV6-1
CDR3 protein: CATQTGPGDEQYF
CDR3 DNA: TGTGCCACGCAAACCGGGCCGGGGGACGAGCAGTACTTC

D gene: .
CDR3 length: 15
clone size: .
J gene: TRBJ2-7
V gene: TRBV11-2
CDR3 protein: CASSSPGHGNYEQYF
CDR3 DNA: TGTGCCAGCAGCTCGCCGGGACATGGAAACTACGAGCAGTACTTC

D gene: TRBD1
CDR3 length: 15
clone size: few
J gene: TRBJ1-2
V gene: TRBV19
CDR3 protein: CASSSSQGVNYGYTF
CDR3 DNA: TGTGCCAGTAGTTCGTCGCAGGGGGTGAACTATGGCTACACCTTC

D gene: TRBD1
CDR3 length: 14
clone size: .
J gene: TRBJ2-5
V gene: TRBV11-2
CDR3 protein: CASSSTGGGETQYF
CDR3 DNA: TGTGCCAGCAGCTCGACAGGGGGCGGTGAGACCCAGTACTTC